Following are 3 T cell receptor beta chains from one sample sequenced in a study of T cell repertoires in ileal Crohn's disease. Profiling relied on immunoSEQ multiplex PCR, and the TCRdb table lists in-frame clones only, not all of them. The sample lists more than 11,000 clones, 80% to 85% occurring once. Specimen: ileal tissue. These receptors were collected from an adult with Crohn's disease.

The chain recombines TRBV5-1 with TRBJ2-3; possibly TRBD2 for D (6 bases). The V gene lost 4 bases and the J gene lost 2 bases, with 14 bases spanning the gap. The length of the CDR3 is 15 residues. Germline CDR1 SGHRS, CDR2 YFSETQ. CDR3 coding DNA: TGCGCCAGCAGCAAGCGGAGGGGACCCACAGATACGCAGTATTTT. Translating it yields CASSKRRGPTDTQYF.

The chain carries TRBV29-1 and TRBJ2-7; 8 positions agree with TRBD1. Germline-derived CDR1 and CDR2 are SQVTM and ANQGSEA. The V and J ends lost 7 bases and 5 bases, in that order; junction bases with no gene match: 10. CDR3 length: 13 amino acids. CDR3 in DNA: TGCAGCGCAACCCGGGACAGGCCGCACGAGCAGTACTTC. Its protein is CSATRDRPHEQYF.

The V and J genes are TRBV7-2 and TRBJ1-2; the match to TRBD1 covers 12 bases. Germline-derived CDR1 and CDR2 are SGHTA and FQGNSA. The CDR3 runs 18 residues. V shed 5 bases, J shed 8 bases, and the junction held 18 bases outside the gene matches. The CDR3 sequence is CASSLAGTGGVGSAGYTF. CDR3 sequence (DNA): TGTGCCAGCAGCCTCGCAGGGACAGGGGGCGTAGGGTCTGCCGGCTACACCTTC.